Below, one T cell receptor beta chain is given with its context. Its antigen is undetermined. The V end lost 0 bases, the J end lost 6 bases, and 8 bases lay between the germline ends. This CDR3 spans 13 amino acids. CDR1 is LGHNA and CDR2 is YSLEER in the germline V gene. This record belongs to a study of cytomegalovirus exposure and HLA in healthy donors. The study, taken as a whole, reports: Links to common viral pathogens appeared, in a later analysis, for several of the most significant clusters. The number of N-insertions in an Asian-associated ancestry cluster was reportedly below the 666-donor mean in a later analysis. TCR beta chains numbering about 160 were designated cytomegalovirus-associated. A missense DCLRE1C variant was associated with V- and J-gene trimming of TCR beta chains in a later analysis, and an independent cohort replicated the association.

Amplification used 60 Vbeta primers and 13 Jbeta primers. The table came from immunoSEQ multiplex PCR; TCRdb's copy has only in-frame clones and leaves some out. The table includes 100,000 to 120,000 clones, 60% to 85% detected once. The clonotype originates from a man aged 40-49 years in good health and CMV-seronegative. The sequencing sample was made of PBMCs. V usage is TRBV4-3 and J usage is TRBJ2-5, with D hard to call. The CDR3 region has the DNA TGCGCCAGCAGCCAAGAACTGCGGCAGACCCAGTACTTC. It is translated as CASSQELRQTQYF.